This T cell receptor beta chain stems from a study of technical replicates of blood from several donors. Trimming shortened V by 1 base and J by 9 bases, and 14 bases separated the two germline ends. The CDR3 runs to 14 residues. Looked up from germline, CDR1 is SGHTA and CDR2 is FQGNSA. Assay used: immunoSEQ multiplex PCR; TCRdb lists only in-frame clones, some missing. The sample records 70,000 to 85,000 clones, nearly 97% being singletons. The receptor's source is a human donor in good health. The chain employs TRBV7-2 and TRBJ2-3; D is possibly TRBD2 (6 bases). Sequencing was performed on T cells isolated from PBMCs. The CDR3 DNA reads TGTGCCAGCAGCTTAGTGCCTCCCGGAGGGACGCAGTATTTT. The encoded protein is CASSLVPPGGTQYF. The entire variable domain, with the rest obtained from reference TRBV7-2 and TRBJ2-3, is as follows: GAGVSQSPSNKVTEKGKDVELRCDPISGHTALYWYRQSLGQGLEFLIYFQGNSAPDKSGLPSDRFSAERTGGSVSTLTIQRTQQEDSAVYLCASSLVPPGGTQYFGPGTRLTVL.